The 17 T cell receptor beta chains in this list originate from one sample, sequenced in a study of blood T cells in healthy people across ages. A second PCR, run for about 6 to 12 cycles, used a sample-barcoded 5' primer plus a J-beta primer mix. TCRdb processed the 5' RACE reads anew with MiXCR; each CDR3 protein has one entry. The sample holds 600,000 to 650,000 distinct CDR3 sequences, 45% to 65% seen once. Sample: blood. These TCRs come from a man aged 60 to 69 in good health.

The rearrangement links TRBV9 to TRBJ2-2, with D unresolved. Between the trimmed V and J ends, which lost 5 bases and 2 bases, there was a span of 10 bases. The length of the CDR3 is 14 residues. Germline loops: CDR1 SGDLS, CDR2 YYNGEE. The CDR3 here is CASRPSDNTGELFF. CDR3 sequence (DNA): TGTGCCAGCAGGCCAAGCGACAACACCGGGGAGCTGTTTTTT.

The V call is TRBV9, the J call TRBJ2-5, with 10 bases lining up with TRBD2. CDR1 is SGDLS, CDR2 YYNGEE, per germline. V lost 0 bases and J lost 1; bases outside the gene matches: 6. This CDR3 contains 17 residues. CDR3 bases: TGTGCCAGCAGCGTAGGAGCGCTAGCGGGGGCCCAAGAGACCCAGTACTTC. Translation gives CASSVGALAGAQETQYF.

V and J are TRBV18 and TRBJ1-6; 8 bases fit TRBD1. Germline-derived CDR1 and CDR2 are KGHSH and LQKENI. V gave up 2 bases and J gave up 9 bases; unmatched junction bases: 6. The CDR3 runs to 15 residues. CDR3 in DNA: TGTGCCAGCTCACCAGGGGACAGGCGCTCTTCACCCCTCCACTTT. It codes for CASSPGDRRSSPLHF.

This clonotype was recorded once. The gene calls are TRBV5-1 and TRBJ2-3, with D tentatively TRBD2 (5 bases). V gave up 3 bases and J gave up 0 bases, with 11 bases separating them. Germline V gene sequence: CDR1 SGHRS, CDR2 YFSETQ. This CDR3 is built from 15 residues. CDR3 DNA sequence: TGCGCCAGCAGCTCTACTAGAGGGAGCACAGATACGCAGTATTTT. It encodes CASSSTRGSTDTQYF.

The gene calls are TRBV6-2 or TRBV6-3 and TRBJ2-1, with D perhaps TRBD1 or TRBD2 (6 bases each). The V gene lost 3 bases and the J gene lost 5 bases, with 11 bases spanning the gap. The CDR3 sequence is 14 residues long. The germline CDR1 and CDR2 sequences are MNHEY and SVGEGT. CDR3 sequence reads: CASSYRGPHNEQFF. CDR3 bases: TGTGCCAGCAGTTATCGGGGGCCCCACAATGAGCAGTTCTTC.

This clonotype was picked up one time. This chain connects TRBV6-1 to TRBJ2-7; possible D gene TRBD2, 6 bases. CDR1 and CDR2 (germline): MNHNS, SASEGT. Trimming took 5 bases from V and 4 from J, leaving 15 bases between them. The CDR3 has 14 residues. CDR3 sequence reads: CASSPGSQGYEQYF. CDR3 DNA sequence: TGTGCCAGCAGTCCCGGGAGCCAAGGGTACGAGCAGTACTTC.

V gene TRBV6-1 combines with J gene TRBJ2-5, with 9 nucleotides matching TRBD1. Germline trimming cut 6 bases from V and 4 bases from J; bases unmatched to any gene: 6. The length of the CDR3 is 14 residues. Germline V lookup: CDR1 MNHNS, CDR2 SASEGT. For the CDR3, the DNA is TGTGCCAGCAGACCGACAGGGGGGGGAGAGACCCAGTACTTC. Protein product: CASRPTGGGETQYF.

V and J are TRBV7-2 and TRBJ2-7; a possible D gene is TRBD1 (5 bases). The V and J ends lost 5 bases and 6 bases respectively, with 11 bases between them. Germline V lookup: CDR1 SGHTA, CDR2 FQGNSA. CDR3 size: 12 residues. As DNA, the CDR3 is TGTGCCAGCAGCGCAGACAGCTGCGAGCAGTACTTC. As protein: CASSADSCEQYF. Based on the CDR3 plus reference TRBV7-2 and TRBJ2-7, the full variable domain is GAGVSQSPSNKVTEKGKDVELRCDPISGHTALYWYRQSLGQGLEFLIYFQGNSAPDKSGLPSDRFSAERTGGSVSTLTIQRTQQEDSAVYLCASSADSCEQYFGPGTRLTVT.

The V gene is TRBV2, the J gene TRBJ1-2; unclear D gene. The CDR3 contains 14 residues. CDR1 and CDR2 (germline): SNHLY, FYNNEI. The V end lost 5 bases, the J end lost 4 bases, and 14 bases lay between the germline ends. The CDR3, as DNA: TGTGCCAGCAGTTATGACCCAAATGGCTATGGCTACACCTTC. It translates to CASSYDPNGYGYTF.

The chain uses TRBV5-1 and TRBJ2-4; 10 nucleotides match TRBD1. V gave up 4 bases and J gave up 8 bases; unmatched junction bases: 6. The CDR3 consists of 14 residues. Germline loops: CDR1 SGHRS, CDR2 YFSETQ. CDR3 in DNA: TGCGCCAGCAGCCCAGGGACAGGGGACGACATTCAGTACTTC. As protein: CASSPGTGDDIQYF.

The V call is TRBV18, the J call TRBJ2-5; 7 positions match TRBD1. V was clipped by 5 bases and J by 11 bases; unmatched bases: 11. The germline gives CDR1 KGHSH, CDR2 LQKENI. The CDR3 extends over 13 amino acids. This CDR3 is CASSAGTANEQYF. The CDR3 coding sequence is TGTGCCAGCTCAGCCGGGACAGCGAATGAGCAGTACTTC.

This sequence joins TRBV12-3 or TRBV12-4 and TRBJ1-2, with D perhaps TRBD1 (6 bases). CDR3 length equals 13 residues. V lost 6 bases, J lost 1 base, and 9 bases lay in between. The CDR3, as DNA: TGTGCCAGCAGATCAGGGGTTAACTATGGCTACACCTTC. Its protein product is CASRSGVNYGYTF.

The chain recombines TRBV4-1 with TRBJ2-1; possible D gene TRBD2, 7 bases. The DNA end is a closer match to TRBJ2-7, so the J assignment may be wrong. CDR3 length: 15 amino acids. Germline CDR1 reads MGHRA; CDR2 reads YSYEKL. This CDR3 is CASSPTAGADNEQYF. CDR3 bases: TGCGCCAGCAGCCCAACGGCGGGGGCCGACAATGAGCAGTACTTC.

The chain combines TRBV28 with TRBJ2-2; a possible D gene is TRBD2 (7 bases). V lost 8 bases to trimming and J lost 4 bases, with 14 bases between them. CDR1 is MDHEN, CDR2 SYDVKM, per germline. The CDR3 is 14 residues long. Here the CDR3 DNA reads TGTGCCAGCGGCCGGGGGGCTTTCACCGGGGAGCTGTTTTTT. It codes for CASGRGAFTGELFF.

On this clonotype itself: This may be a read error, as it is one base from a much larger clone. The chain recombines TRBV10-3 with TRBJ2-1, with D perhaps TRBD1 (6 bases). The CDR3 is 11 amino acids. Trimming took off 7 bases at V and 8 bases at J, with 9 bases between the two ends. The germline CDR1 and CDR2 sequences are ENHRY and SYGVKD. DNA for the CDR3: TGTGCCATCACCAAGGGGGATGAGCAGTTCTTC. Translated, it gives CAITKGDEQFF.

V and J are TRBV2 and TRBJ2-2; maybe TRBD2 (5 bases). Germline V lookup: CDR1 SNHLY, CDR2 FYNNEI. Trimming stripped 6 bases from V and 5 bases from J, with 19 bases between. CDR3 size: 16 residues. CDR3: CASRSQSGMGTGELFF. The DNA of the CDR3 is TGTGCCAGCAGGTCACAATCGGGAATGGGGACCGGGGAGCTGTTTTTT.

This clonotype was seen a few times. The rearrangement joins TRBV5-1 to TRBJ2-7, with a possible D match to TRBD1 (5 bases). Germline lookup yields CDR1 SGHRS and CDR2 YFSETQ. V lost 0 bases to trimming and J lost 7 bases, with 14 bases between them. This CDR3 has 14 amino acids. CDR3 residues: CASSLDSGFGEQYF. DNA for the CDR3: TGCGCCAGCAGCTTGGATTCAGGGTTTGGGGAGCAGTACTTC.